One sample yielded the 15 T cell receptor beta chains listed below, sequenced in a study of diagnostic markers for celiac disease. TCRdb reprocessed the reads, with one entry per CDR3 protein and no DNA. The sample table includes hundreds of distinct CDR3 sequences. The specimen sequenced was either unsorted cells or a sorted T cell fraction (not recorded which). The receptors were gathered from a human donor.

This sequence joins TRBV7-2 and TRBJ2-7. The CDR3 is made up of 11 amino acids. The germline V gene encodes CDR1 SGHTA and CDR2 FQGNSA. The CDR3 here is CASSLRYEQYF.

This clonotype is labeled medium-sized based on frequency. The chain couples TRBV5-4 to TRBJ2-3. The length of the CDR3 is 13 residues. Per germline, CDR1 SGHNT and CDR2 YYREEE (reference sequence). This CDR3 is CASSLDSTDTQYF.

This clonotype shows up as medium-sized (0.01 to 0.1%) by frequency. The genes are TRBV30 and TRBJ2-7; checking the TCRdb D call of TRBD1 is not possible without DNA. Germline assignment: CDR1 GTSNPN and CDR2 SVGIG (reference sequence). The CDR3 runs to 13 residues. The CDR3 loop reads CAWMGARGHEQYF.

In terms of frequency, this clonotype is large (0.1 to 1%). The chain carries TRBV7-8 and TRBJ1-1. This CDR3 comprises 13 residues. CDR1 is SGHVS, CDR2 FQNEAQ, per germline. The CDR3 loop is CASSLQARSGAFF. The variable domain in full, completed from reference TRBV7-8 and TRBJ1-1, reads GAGVSQSPRYKVAKRGQDVALRCDPISGHVSLFWYQQALGQGPEFLTYFQNEAQLDKSGLPSDRFFAERPEGSVSTLKIQRTQQEDSAVYLCASSLQARSGAFFGQGTRLTVV.

Its frequency marks this clonotype as medium-sized. The V and J genes are TRBV2 and TRBJ2-1; with no DNA, the TCRdb D assignment of TRBD1 cannot be verified. The CDR3 consists of 13 residues. Germline assignment: CDR1 SNHLY and CDR2 FYNNEI. CDR3: CASSGDSDREQFF.

This clonotype counts as medium-sized (0.01 to 0.1%) by frequency. This chain uses TRBV7-6 with TRBJ1-4; TCRdb reports TRBD1, a call that lacks DNA to check it against. There are 17 residues in the CDR3. The germline gives CDR1 SGHVS, CDR2 FNYEAQ. CDR3 in amino acids: CASSLATGWGTKEKLFF.

By frequency, this clonotype registers large. The V and J genes are TRBV25-1 and TRBJ1-1; the D gene TCRdb calls, TRBD1, cannot be checked with no DNA. CDR1 and CDR2 from the germline V gene are MGHDK and SYGVNS. CDR3 length: 15 residues. The CDR3 here is CASSEYWGQTTEAFF.

This clonotype is labeled large based on frequency. The V gene is TRBV20-1, the J gene TRBJ2-5; the D call from TCRdb, TRBD1, cannot be confirmed without DNA. The germline CDR1 and CDR2 sequences are DFQATT and SNEGSKA (reference sequence). CDR3 length: 14 residues. CDR3 protein: CSATTDRVGRTQYF.

This clonotype shows up as medium-sized by frequency. The V gene is TRBV10-3, the J gene TRBJ2-3; TCRdb names TRBD2, which stays unverified in the absence of DNA. Germline-derived CDR1 and CDR2 are ENHRY and SYGVKD. The CDR3 has 16 amino acids. CDR3 region: CAISESEAGVGDTQYF.

This clonotype is labeled medium-sized (0.01 to 0.1%) based on frequency. The chain couples TRBV9 to TRBJ2-7; the TCRdb D gene call, TRBD2, has no DNA to confirm it. Germline-derived CDR1 and CDR2 are SGDLS and YYNGEE. This CDR3 region has 15 residues. The CDR3 loop is CASSVGPSGSYEQYF.

This clonotype is deemed medium-sized by its frequency. The rearrangement uses TRBV28 and TRBJ2-7. Germline CDR1 is MDHEN and CDR2 is SYDVKM. CDR3 length: 13 residues. CDR3 in amino acids: CAISRGISYEQYF.

This clonotype ranks as large in terms of frequency. This rearrangement joins TRBV12-3 or TRBV12-4 to TRBJ2-1; TCRdb designates TRBD2, a call that cannot be tested without DNA. The CDR3 contains 17 residues. The CDR3 sequence is CASSRGTSRSSYNEQFF.

By frequency, this clonotype is medium-sized. This chain links TRBV18 with TRBJ2-2; with no DNA, the TCRdb D assignment of TRBD1 cannot be verified. The length of the CDR3 is 14 residues. Germline V lookup: CDR1 KGHSH, CDR2 LQKENI. CDR3 sequence reads: CASVGQANTGELFF.

By frequency, this clonotype is large. V is TRBV4-3 and J is TRBJ1-6. This CDR3 comprises 16 residues. Germline loops: CDR1 LGHNA, CDR2 YSLEER. CDR3 sequence: CASSQDKGSYNSPLHF.

Measured by frequency, this clonotype is hyperexpanded. The chain joins TRBV28 to TRBJ1-4; TCRdb reports TRBD1, a call that lacks DNA to check it against. The CDR3 is 15 amino acids. Germline CDR1 and CDR2: MDHEN and SYDVKM. The CDR3 sequence: CASSPLRGFGEKLFF.